This T cell receptor (beta chain) was recorded in a study of beta chain features in type 1 diabetes. Study-wide findings and caveats: Insertions at VDJ junctions were less frequent in type 1 diabetes patients. These patients also deleted more nucleotides at the same junctions. TCRB CDR3s were moderately but significantly shorter in Type 1 diabetes patients in all four CD4+ subsets.

Sequenced material consisted of expressed TCRB transcripts (all of the isolated RNA was reverse transcribed). Profiled with immunoSEQ multiplex PCR; TCRdb holds only in-frame clones, not every one. The data show some 640,000 clones, with around 15% seen just once and 0.035% to 0.04% held by the top ten. A CD45RO/CCR7/CD25/CD127/CD95/CD27 panel sorted naive, central memory, regulatory and stem cell-like memory CD4+ cells. This clone came up a few times. Its target is unknown. V was clipped by 4 bases and J by 1 base; unmatched bases: 6. Germline CDR1 SGDLS, CDR2 YYNGEE. The CDR3 covers 16 residues. V and J are TRBV9 and TRBJ2-7, with 12 bases identical to TRBD2. The source material was naive CD4+ T cells from blood. The sequence derives from a young man with type 1 diabetes. The CDR3 coding sequence is TGTGCCAGCAGCCCCCGGACTAGCGGGACTTCCTACGAGCAGTACTTC. Protein: CASSPRTSGTSYEQYF.